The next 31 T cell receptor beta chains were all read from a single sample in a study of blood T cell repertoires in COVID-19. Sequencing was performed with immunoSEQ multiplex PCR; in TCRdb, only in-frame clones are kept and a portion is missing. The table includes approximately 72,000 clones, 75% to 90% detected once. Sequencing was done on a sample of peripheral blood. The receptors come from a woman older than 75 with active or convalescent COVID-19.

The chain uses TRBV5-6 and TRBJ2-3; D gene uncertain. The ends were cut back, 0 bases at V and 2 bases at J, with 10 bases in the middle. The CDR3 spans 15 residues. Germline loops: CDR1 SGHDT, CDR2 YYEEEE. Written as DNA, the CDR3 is TGTGCCAGCAGCTTGGGATCGGTTTACACAGATACGCAGTATTTT. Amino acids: CASSLGSVYTDTQYF.

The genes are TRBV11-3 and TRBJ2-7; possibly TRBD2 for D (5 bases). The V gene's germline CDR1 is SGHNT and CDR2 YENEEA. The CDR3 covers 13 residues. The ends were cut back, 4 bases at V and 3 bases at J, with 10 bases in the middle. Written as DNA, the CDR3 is TGTGCCAGCAGCTCTGGAGAGGGCTACGAGCAGTACTTC. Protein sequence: CASSSGEGYEQYF.

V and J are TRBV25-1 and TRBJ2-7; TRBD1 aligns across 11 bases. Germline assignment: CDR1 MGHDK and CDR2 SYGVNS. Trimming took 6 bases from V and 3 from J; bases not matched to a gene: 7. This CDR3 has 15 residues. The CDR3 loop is CASSEGGTGGYEQYF. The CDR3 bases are TGTGCCAGCAGCGAGGGGGGGACAGGGGGCTACGAGCAGTACTTC.

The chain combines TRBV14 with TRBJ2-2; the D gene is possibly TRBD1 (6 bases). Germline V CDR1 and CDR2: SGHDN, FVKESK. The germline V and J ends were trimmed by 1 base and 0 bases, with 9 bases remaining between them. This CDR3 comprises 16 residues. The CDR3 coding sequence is TGTGCCAGCAGCCAAGTTCCAGGGGCGAACACCGGGGAGCTGTTTTTT. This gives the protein CASSQVPGANTGELFF.

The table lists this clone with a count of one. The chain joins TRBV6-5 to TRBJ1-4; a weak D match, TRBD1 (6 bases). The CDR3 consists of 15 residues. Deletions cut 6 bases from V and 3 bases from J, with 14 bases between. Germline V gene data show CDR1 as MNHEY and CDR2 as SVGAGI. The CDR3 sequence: CASRRITGSNEKLFF. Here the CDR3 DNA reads TGTGCCAGCAGGCGGATAACAGGGTCTAATGAAAAACTGTTTTTT.

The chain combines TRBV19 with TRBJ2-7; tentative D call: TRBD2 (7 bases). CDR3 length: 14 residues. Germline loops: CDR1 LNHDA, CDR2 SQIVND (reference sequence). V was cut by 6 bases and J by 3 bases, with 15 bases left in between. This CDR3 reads CASSRGADNYEQYF. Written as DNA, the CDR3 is TGTGCCAGTAGCCGGGGGGCTGATAACTACGAGCAGTACTTC.

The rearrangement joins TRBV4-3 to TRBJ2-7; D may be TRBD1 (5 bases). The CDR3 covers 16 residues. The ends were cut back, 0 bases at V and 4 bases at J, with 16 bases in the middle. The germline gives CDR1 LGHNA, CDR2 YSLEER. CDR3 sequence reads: CASSQDYSGNGYEQYF. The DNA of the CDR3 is TGCGCCAGCAGCCAAGATTATTCAGGGAATGGGTACGAGCAGTACTTC.

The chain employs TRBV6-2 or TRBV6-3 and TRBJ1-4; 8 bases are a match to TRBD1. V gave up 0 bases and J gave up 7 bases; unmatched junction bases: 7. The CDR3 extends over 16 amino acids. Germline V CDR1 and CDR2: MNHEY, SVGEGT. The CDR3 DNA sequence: TGTGCCAGCAGTTACTCGCCGGGACAGGAGTCTGAAAAACTGTTTTTT. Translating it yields CASSYSPGQESEKLFF.

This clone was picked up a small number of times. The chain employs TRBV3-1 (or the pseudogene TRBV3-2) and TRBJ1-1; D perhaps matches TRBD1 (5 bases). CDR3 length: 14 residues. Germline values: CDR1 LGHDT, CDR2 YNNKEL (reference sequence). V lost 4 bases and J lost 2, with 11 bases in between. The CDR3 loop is CASSPMTANTEAFF. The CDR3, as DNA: TGTGCCAGCAGCCCGATGACAGCAAACACTGAAGCTTTCTTT.

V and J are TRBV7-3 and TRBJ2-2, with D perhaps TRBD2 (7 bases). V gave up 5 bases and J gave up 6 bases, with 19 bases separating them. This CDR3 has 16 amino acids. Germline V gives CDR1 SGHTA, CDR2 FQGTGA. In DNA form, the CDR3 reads TGTGCCAGCAGCCCACGAGGGGGGGTGGACCCCGGGGAGCTGTTTTTT. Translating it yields CASSPRGGVDPGELFF.

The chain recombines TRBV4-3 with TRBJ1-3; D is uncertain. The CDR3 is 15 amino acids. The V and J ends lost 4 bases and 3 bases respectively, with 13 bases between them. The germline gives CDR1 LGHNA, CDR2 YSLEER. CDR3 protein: CASSPRGSGGNTIYF. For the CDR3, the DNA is TGCGCCAGCAGCCCACGCGGATCGGGTGGAAACACCATATATTTT.

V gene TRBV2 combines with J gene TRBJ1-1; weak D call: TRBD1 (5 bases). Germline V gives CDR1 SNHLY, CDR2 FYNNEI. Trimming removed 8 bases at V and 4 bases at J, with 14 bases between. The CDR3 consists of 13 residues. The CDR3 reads CASVGERATEAFF. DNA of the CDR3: TGTGCCAGCGTGGGGGAGCGGGCCACTGAAGCTTTCTTT.

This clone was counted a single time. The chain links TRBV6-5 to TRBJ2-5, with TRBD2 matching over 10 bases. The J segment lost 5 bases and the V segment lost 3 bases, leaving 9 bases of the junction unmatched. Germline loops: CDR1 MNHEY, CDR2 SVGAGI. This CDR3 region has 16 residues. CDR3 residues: CASSYSSGGALETQYF. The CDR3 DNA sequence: TGTGCCAGCAGTTATTCGAGCGGGGGGGCCCTGGAGACCCAGTACTTC.

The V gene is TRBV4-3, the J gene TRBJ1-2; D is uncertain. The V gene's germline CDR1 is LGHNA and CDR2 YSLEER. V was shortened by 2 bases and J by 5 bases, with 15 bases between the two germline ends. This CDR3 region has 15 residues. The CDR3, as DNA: TGCGCCAGCAGCCAACCGGGTGCGAATCGGTATGGCTACACCTTC. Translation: CASSQPGANRYGYTF.

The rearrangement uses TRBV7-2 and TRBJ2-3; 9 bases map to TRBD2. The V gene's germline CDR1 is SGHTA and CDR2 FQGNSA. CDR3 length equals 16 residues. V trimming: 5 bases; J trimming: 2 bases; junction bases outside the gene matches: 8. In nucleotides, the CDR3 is TGTGCCAGCAGCGCGGGGGGGTCCATATACACAGATACGCAGTATTTT. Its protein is CASSAGGSIYTDTQYF.

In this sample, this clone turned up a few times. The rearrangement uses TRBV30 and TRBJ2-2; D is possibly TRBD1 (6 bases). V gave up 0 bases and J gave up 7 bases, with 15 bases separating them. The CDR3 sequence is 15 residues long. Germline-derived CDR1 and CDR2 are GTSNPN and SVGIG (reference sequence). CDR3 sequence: CAWSVEGEMGGELFF. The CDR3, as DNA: TGTGCCTGGAGTGTAGAGGGGGAAATGGGCGGGGAGCTGTTTTTT.

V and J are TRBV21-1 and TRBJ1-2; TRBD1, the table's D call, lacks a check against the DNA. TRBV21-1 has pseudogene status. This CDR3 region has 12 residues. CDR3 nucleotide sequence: TGTGCCAGCAGCAAAAGGGGGTTTGGCTACACCTTC. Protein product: CASSKRGFGYTF.

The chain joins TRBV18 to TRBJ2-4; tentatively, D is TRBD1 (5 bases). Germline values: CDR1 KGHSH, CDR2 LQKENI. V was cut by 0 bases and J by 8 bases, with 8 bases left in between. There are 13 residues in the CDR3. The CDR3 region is CASSPPGQDIQYF. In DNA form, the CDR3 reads TGTGCCAGCTCACCACCGGGGCAGGACATTCAGTACTTC.

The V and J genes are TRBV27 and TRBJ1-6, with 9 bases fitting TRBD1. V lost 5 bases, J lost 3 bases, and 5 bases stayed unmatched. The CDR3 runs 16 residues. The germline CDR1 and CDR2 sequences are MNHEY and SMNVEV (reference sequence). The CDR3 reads CASSIGTGNYNSPLHF. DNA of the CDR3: TGTGCCAGCAGTATCGGGACAGGGAACTATAATTCACCCCTCCACTTT.

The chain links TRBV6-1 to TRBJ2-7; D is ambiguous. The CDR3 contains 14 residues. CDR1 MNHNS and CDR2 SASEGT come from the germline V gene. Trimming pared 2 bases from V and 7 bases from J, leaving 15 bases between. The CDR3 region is CASSESRYIGEQYF. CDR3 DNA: TGTGCCAGCAGTGAATCGCGCTATATCGGGGAGCAGTACTTC.

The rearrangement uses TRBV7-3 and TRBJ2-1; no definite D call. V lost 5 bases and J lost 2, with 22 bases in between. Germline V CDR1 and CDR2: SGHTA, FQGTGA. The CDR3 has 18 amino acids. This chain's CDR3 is CASSVRPGLAHAYNEQFF. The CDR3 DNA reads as TGTGCCAGCAGCGTCCGCCCCGGATTAGCCCACGCCTACAATGAGCAGTTCTTC.

The CDR3 sequence: CASSRRGREGYTF. CDR3 nucleotide sequence: TGTGCCAGCAGTCGGAGGGGGCGGGAAGGCTACACCTTC. The V and J genes are TRBV6-2 or TRBV6-3 and TRBJ1-2, with TRBD1 identical over 7 bases. The trim removed 5 bases at V and 8 bases at J, leaving 8 bases unmatched. The germline V gene encodes CDR1 MNHEY and CDR2 SVGEGT. This CDR3 region has 13 residues.

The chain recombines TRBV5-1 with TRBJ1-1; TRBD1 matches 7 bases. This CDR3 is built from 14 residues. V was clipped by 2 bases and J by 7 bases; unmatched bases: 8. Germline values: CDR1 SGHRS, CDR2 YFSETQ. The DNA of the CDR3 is TGCGCCAGCAGCTTAGAGGGGGCGGTAGTTGAAGCTTTCTTT. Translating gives CASSLEGAVVEAFF.

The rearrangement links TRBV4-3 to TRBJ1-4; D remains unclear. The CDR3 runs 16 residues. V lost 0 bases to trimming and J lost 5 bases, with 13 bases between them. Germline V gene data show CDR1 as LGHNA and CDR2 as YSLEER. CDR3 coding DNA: TGCGCCAGCAGCCAAGATGGCCGGGGAGGGAATGAAAAACTGTTTTTT. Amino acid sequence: CASSQDGRGGNEKLFF.

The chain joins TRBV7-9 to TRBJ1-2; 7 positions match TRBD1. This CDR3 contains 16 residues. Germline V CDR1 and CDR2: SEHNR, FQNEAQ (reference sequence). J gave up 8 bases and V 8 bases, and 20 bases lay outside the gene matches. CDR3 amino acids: CASAPDTTGPSWGYTF. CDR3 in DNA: TGTGCCAGCGCCCCAGACACGACAGGGCCAAGTTGGGGCTACACCTTC.

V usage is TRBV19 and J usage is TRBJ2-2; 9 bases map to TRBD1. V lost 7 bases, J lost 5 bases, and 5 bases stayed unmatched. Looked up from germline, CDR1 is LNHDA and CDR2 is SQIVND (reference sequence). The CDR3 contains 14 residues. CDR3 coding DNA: TGTGCCAGTATTGGGACAGGGATAACCGGGGAGCTGTTTTTT. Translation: CASIGTGITGELFF.

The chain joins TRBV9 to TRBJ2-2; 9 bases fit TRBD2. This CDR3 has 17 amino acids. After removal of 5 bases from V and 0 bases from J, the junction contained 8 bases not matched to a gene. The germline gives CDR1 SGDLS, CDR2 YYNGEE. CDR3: CASSGVGGGANTGELFF. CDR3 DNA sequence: TGTGCCAGCAGTGGTGTCGGCGGGGGGGCGAACACCGGGGAGCTGTTTTTT.

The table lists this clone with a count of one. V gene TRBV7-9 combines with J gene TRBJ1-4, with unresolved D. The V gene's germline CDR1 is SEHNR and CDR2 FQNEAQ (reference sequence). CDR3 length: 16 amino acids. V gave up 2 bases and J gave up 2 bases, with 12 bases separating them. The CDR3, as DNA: TGTGCCAGCAGCTTATTGGTTTTGCGGACTAATGAAAAACTGTTTTTT. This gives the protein CASSLLVLRTNEKLFF.

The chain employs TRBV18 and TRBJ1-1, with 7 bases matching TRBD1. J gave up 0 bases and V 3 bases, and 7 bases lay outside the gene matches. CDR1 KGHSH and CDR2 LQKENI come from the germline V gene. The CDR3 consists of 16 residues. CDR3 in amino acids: CASSPVRQGLNTEAFF. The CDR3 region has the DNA TGTGCCAGCTCACCCGTAAGACAGGGCTTGAACACTGAAGCTTTCTTT.

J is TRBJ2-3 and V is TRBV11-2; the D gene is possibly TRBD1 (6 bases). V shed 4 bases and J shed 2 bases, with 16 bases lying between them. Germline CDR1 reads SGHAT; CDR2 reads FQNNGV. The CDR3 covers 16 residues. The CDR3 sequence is CASSYWTVFPTDTQYF. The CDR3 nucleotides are TGTGCCAGCAGCTACTGGACAGTTTTTCCCACAGATACGCAGTATTTT.

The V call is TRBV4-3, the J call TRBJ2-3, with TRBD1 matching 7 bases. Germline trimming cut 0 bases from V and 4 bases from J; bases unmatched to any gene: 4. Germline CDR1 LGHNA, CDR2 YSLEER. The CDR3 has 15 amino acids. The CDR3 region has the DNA TGCGCCAGCAGCCAAGATCTTGACAGGGCAGATACGCAGTATTTT. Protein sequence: CASSQDLDRADTQYF.